This T cell receptor (beta chain) was captured in a study of T cells in Graves' hyperthyroidism and ophthalmopathy. Study-wide findings and caveats: Most thyroid clonotypes expanded above 0.001 were also detected in blood. Model output signaled ophthalmopathy a median 6.5 months ahead of onset.

Germline V CDR1 and CDR2: LNHDA, SQIVND (reference sequence). The CDR3 sequence is 14 residues long. Trimming removed 8 bases from V and 5 bases from J; junction bases left unmatched: 7. RNA transcripts yielded amplified TCR beta CDR3 regions. With the HTBI primer set, the TCR CDR3 went through a first round of RT-PCR. Each CDR3 protein is one row after TCRdb ran MiXCR on the multiplex PCR reads. The sample lists around 300,000 distinct CDR3 sequences, 12% to 15% seen once, with 30% in the top ten. This clonotype has a count of ten or more. The target antigen is unknown. The chain carries TRBV19 and TRBJ2-1; 9 bases agree with TRBD2. This receptor was obtained from a woman aged 45-59 years with Graves' hyperthyroidism that later progressed to Graves' ophthalmopathy. Input material: blood. This chain's CDR3 is CASRGRAGDNEQFF. In nucleotides, the CDR3 is TGTGCCAGTCGCGGGAGGGCCGGGGACAATGAGCAGTTCTTC. Drawing the rest from reference TRBV19 and TRBJ2-1, the complete variable domain is DGGITQSPKYLFRKEGQNVTLSCEQNLNHDAMYWYRQDPGQGLRLIYYSQIVNDFQKGDIAEGYSVSREKKESFPLTVTSAQKNPTAFYLCASRGRAGDNEQFFGPGTRLTVL.